This entry lists 19 T cell receptor beta chains sequenced from one sample in a study of blood T cell repertoires in COVID-19. Assay: immunoSEQ multiplex PCR; the TCRdb copy retains only in-frame clones and omits some. Among roughly 250,000 clones listed, 80% to 85% were seen once. Sequenced material: peripheral blood. The receptor set was obtained from a person between 65 and 80 years old with COVID-19, enrolled during active disease.

The genes are TRBV7-2 and TRBJ2-5, with D perhaps TRBD1 (6 bases). The CDR3 length is 14 residues. Germline V gene data show CDR1 as SGHTA and CDR2 as FQGNSA. Trimming took off 3 bases at V and 2 bases at J, with 10 bases between the two ends. CDR3 DNA: TGTGCCAGCAGCTTCCGCAGGGGACAAGAGACCCAGTACTTC. Amino acids: CASSFRRGQETQYF.

The rearrangement joins TRBV5-1 to TRBJ1-2; 10 positions agree with TRBD1. V gave up 4 bases and J gave up 4 bases; unmatched junction bases: 4. CDR1 and CDR2 (germline): SGHRS, YFSETQ. The CDR3 loop spans 14 amino acids. The CDR3 reads CASSTGQGPYGYTF. The CDR3 DNA reads TGCGCCAGCAGCACGGGACAGGGGCCCTATGGCTACACCTTC. Full variable domain (outside the CDR3, taken from reference TRBV5-1 and TRBJ1-2): KAGVTQTPRYLIKTRGQQVTLSCSPISGHRSVSWYQQTPGQGLQFLFEYFSETQRNKGNFPGRFSGRQFSNSRSEMNVSTLELGDSALYLCASSTGQGPYGYTFGSGTRLTVV.

To note about this clone: Other DNA variants within this sample encode the same CDR3. The chain employs TRBV10-3 and TRBJ1-5; 8 bases map to TRBD1. Trimming cost V 9 bases and J 0 bases; bases outside gene matches: 4. CDR1 and CDR2 from the germline V gene are ENHRY and SYGVKD. This CDR3 spans 14 amino acids. The CDR3 bases are TGTGCCATTGGGACAGGCGATAGCAATCAGCCCCAGCATTTT. It codes for CAIGTGDSNQPQHF.

The rearrangement joins TRBV5-1 to TRBJ2-1, with 9 bases matching TRBD2. CDR1 and CDR2 from the germline V gene are SGHRS and YFSETQ. After removal of 1 base from V and 3 bases from J, the junction contained 8 bases not matched to a gene. This CDR3 contains 17 residues. The CDR3 sequence: CASSLIPREGLYNEQFF. CDR3 bases: TGCGCCAGCAGCTTGATCCCGCGGGAGGGCCTCTACAATGAGCAGTTCTTC. Combining the CDR3 with reference TRBV5-1 and TRBJ2-1 gives the whole variable domain KAGVTQTPRYLIKTRGQQVTLSCSPISGHRSVSWYQQTPGQGLQFLFEYFSETQRNKGNFPGRFSGRQFSNSRSEMNVSTLELGDSALYLCASSLIPREGLYNEQFFGPGTRLTVL.

The chain joins TRBV28 to TRBJ1-1; 8 bases are shared with TRBD1. This CDR3 comprises 15 residues. The V segment lost 6 bases and the J segment 1 base; nucleotides outside the gene matches: 7. Germline-derived CDR1 and CDR2 are MDHEN and SYDVKM. DNA for the CDR3: TGTGCCAGCAGATTTCCCGGGACAGGGAACACTGAAGCTTTCTTT. It translates to CASRFPGTGNTEAFF.

This clone was seen a single time. The chain recombines TRBV14 with TRBJ1-2; D unresolved. V shed 0 bases and J shed 3 bases, with 11 bases lying between them. The CDR3 covers 15 residues. Per germline, CDR1 SGHDN and CDR2 FVKESK. The CDR3, as DNA: TGTGCCAGCAGCCAAGATTTAGACACTCACTATGGCTACACCTTC. Its protein is CASSQDLDTHYGYTF.

The chain links TRBV28 to TRBJ1-5, with 7 bases aligning to TRBD1. Germline V gene lookup returns CDR1 MDHEN and CDR2 SYDVKM. The CDR3 has 15 amino acids. V lost 6 bases to trimming and J lost 4 bases; unmatched junction nucleotides: 9. The CDR3 is CASRPGQARNQPQHF. The DNA of the CDR3 is TGTGCCAGCAGACCTGGACAGGCTCGAAATCAGCCCCAGCATTTT.

The chain couples TRBV7-2 to TRBJ1-1; possibly TRBD1 for D (5 bases). Germline loops: CDR1 SGHTA, CDR2 FQGNSA. Trimming took off 6 bases at V and 1 base at J, with 9 bases between the two ends. The length of the CDR3 is 13 residues. Written as DNA, the CDR3 is TGTGCCAGCAGAAACACAGGGAACACTGAAGCTTTCTTT. Residues: CASRNTGNTEAFF.

This clone appeared once. The rearrangement uses TRBV5-4 and TRBJ1-1; D is unresolved. CDR1 and CDR2 from the germline V gene are SGHNT and YYREEE (reference sequence). The CDR3 is made up of 14 amino acids. The V end lost 0 bases, the J end lost 1 base, and 7 bases lay between the germline ends. The CDR3: CASSLGPPNTEAFF. The CDR3 DNA sequence: TGTGCCAGCAGCTTGGGGCCGCCGAACACTGAAGCTTTCTTT.

The rearrangement links TRBV6-5 to TRBJ1-1; D ambiguous. Trimming took 6 bases from V and 4 from J, leaving 12 bases between them. CDR1 is MNHEY, CDR2 SVGAGI, per germline. This CDR3 comprises 13 residues. The CDR3 is CASSGSMATEAFF. The DNA of the CDR3 is TGTGCCAGCAGCGGGTCTATGGCCACTGAAGCTTTCTTT.

The rearrangement links TRBV6-2 or TRBV6-3 to TRBJ2-1; 12 bases are shared with TRBD2. CDR1 is MNHEY and CDR2 is SVGEGT in the germline V gene. Losses at the gene ends were 5 bases for V and 9 bases for J; bases not matched to a gene: 8. This CDR3 is built from 15 residues. CDR3 residues: CASSQPSGGAIEQFF. CDR3 bases: TGTGCCAGCAGTCAGCCTAGCGGGGGGGCCATTGAGCAGTTCTTC.

The chain uses TRBV5-4 and TRBJ2-5; 7 nucleotides match TRBD2. This CDR3 contains 13 residues. V dropped 4 bases and J dropped 5; count of bases not matched to a gene: 5. The germline CDR1 and CDR2 sequences are SGHNT and YYREEE (reference sequence). CDR3 sequence (DNA): TGTGCCAGCAGCGGGGGAGGGCCGGAGACCCAGTACTTC. It is translated as CASSGGGPETQYF.

Here the CDR3 DNA reads TGTGCCAGCAGCCAGGACAGCTTAGGAAACACCATATATTTT. It is translated as CASSQDSLGNTIYF. The chain is built from TRBV14 and TRBJ1-3, with a possible D match to TRBD1 (6 bases). Trimming removed 3 bases from V and 4 bases from J, with 10 bases in between. This CDR3 is built from 14 residues. Germline V gene lookup returns CDR1 SGHDN and CDR2 FVKESK.

The chain joins TRBV30 to TRBJ2-2; D gene unclear. V was pared by 1 base and J by 1 base, with 4 bases between. The V gene's germline CDR1 is GTSNPN and CDR2 SVGIG (reference sequence). This CDR3 region has 13 residues. The CDR3 sequence is CAWSGQNTGELFF. CDR3 coding DNA: TGTGCCTGGAGTGGACAGAACACCGGGGAGCTGTTTTTT.

The chain uses TRBV9 and TRBJ2-2; 8 bases map to TRBD2. The germline V gene has CDR1 SGDLS and CDR2 YYNGEE. The CDR3 has 18 amino acids. V was clipped by 4 bases and J by 7 bases; unmatched bases: 18. As DNA, the CDR3 is TGTGCCAGCAGCCCTACTGGGCTAGCGGGTACTCCGGGCGGGGAGCTGTTTTTT. Translated, it gives CASSPTGLAGTPGGELFF.

The chain carries TRBV5-1 and TRBJ1-5; perhaps TRBD1 as D (5 bases). Deletions cut 4 bases from V and 6 bases from J, with 20 bases between. The CDR3 length is 16 residues. CDR1 and CDR2 from the germline V gene are SGHRS and YFSETQ. The DNA of the CDR3 is TGCGCCAGCAGCATAAGCCTACAGGAGCAGGGTCAGCCCCAGCATTTT. Translated: CASSISLQEQGQPQHF.

This rearrangement joins TRBV4-1 to TRBJ2-7; TRBD2 matches at 11 bases. CDR1 MGHRA and CDR2 YSYEKL come from the germline V gene. CDR3 size: 17 residues. The ends lost 0 bases at V and 3 bases at J; junction bases unmatched: 7. This chain's CDR3 is CASSQELAGVGFYEQYF. The CDR3 nucleotides read TGCGCCAGCAGCCAAGAACTAGCGGGGGTGGGTTTCTACGAGCAGTACTTC.

The chain combines TRBV11-3 with TRBJ2-1; tentatively, D is TRBD2 (5 bases). The CDR3 loop spans 13 amino acids. The ends were cut back, 2 bases at V and 7 bases at J, with 9 bases in the middle. CDR1 and CDR2 (germline): SGHNT, YENEEA. The CDR3 sequence: CASSLMRGNEQFF. CDR3 sequence (DNA): TGTGCCAGCAGCTTAATGAGAGGGAATGAGCAGTTCTTC.

This chain uses TRBV7-2 with TRBJ1-1; TRBD1 is a possible D gene (5 bases). V gave up 3 bases and J gave up 3 bases, with 8 bases separating them. This CDR3 region has 13 residues. Per the germline V gene, CDR1 is SGHTA and CDR2 is FQGNSA. CDR3 coding DNA: TGTGCCAGCAGCTTCTCACAGGACACTGAAGCTTTCTTT. Translating it yields CASSFSQDTEAFF.